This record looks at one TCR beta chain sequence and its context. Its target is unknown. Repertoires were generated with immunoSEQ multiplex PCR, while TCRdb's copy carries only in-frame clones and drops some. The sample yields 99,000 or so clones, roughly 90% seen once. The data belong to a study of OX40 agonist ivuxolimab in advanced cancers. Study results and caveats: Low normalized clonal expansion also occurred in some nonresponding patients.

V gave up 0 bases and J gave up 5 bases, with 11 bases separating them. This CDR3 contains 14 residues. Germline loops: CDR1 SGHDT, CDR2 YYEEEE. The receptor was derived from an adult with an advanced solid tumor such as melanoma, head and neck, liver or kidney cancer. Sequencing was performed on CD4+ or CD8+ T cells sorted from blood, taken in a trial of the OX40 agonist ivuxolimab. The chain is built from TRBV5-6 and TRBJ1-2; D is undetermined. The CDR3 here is CASSLGQSEYGYTF. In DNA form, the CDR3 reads TGTGCCAGCAGCTTGGGGCAGAGCGAATATGGCTACACCTTC.